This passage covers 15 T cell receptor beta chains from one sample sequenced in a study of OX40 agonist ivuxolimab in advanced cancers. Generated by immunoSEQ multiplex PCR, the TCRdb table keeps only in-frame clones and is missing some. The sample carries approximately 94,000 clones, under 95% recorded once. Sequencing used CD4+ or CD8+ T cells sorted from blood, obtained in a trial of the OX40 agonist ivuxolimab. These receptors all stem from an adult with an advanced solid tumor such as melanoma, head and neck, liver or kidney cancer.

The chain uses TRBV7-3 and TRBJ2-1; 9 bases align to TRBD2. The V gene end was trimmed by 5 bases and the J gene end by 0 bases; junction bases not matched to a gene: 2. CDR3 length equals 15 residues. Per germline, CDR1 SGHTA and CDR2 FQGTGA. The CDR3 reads CASSLSGSSYNEQFF. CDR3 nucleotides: TGTGCCAGCAGCCTTAGCGGGAGCTCCTACAATGAGCAGTTCTTC.

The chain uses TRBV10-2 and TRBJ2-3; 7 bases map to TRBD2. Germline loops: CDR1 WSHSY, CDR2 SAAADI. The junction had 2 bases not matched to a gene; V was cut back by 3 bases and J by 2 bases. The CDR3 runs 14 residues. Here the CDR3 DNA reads TGCGCCAGCAGTGATGGGGGGGACACAGATACGCAGTATTTT. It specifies CASSDGGDTDTQYF.

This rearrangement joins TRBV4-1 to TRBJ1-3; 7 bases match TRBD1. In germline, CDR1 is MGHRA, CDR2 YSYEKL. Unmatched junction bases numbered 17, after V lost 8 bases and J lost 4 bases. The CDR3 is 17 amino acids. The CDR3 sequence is CASGTGFLQTGGNTIYF. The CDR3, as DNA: TGCGCCAGCGGCACGGGCTTTTTACAGACAGGGGGAAACACCATATATTTT.

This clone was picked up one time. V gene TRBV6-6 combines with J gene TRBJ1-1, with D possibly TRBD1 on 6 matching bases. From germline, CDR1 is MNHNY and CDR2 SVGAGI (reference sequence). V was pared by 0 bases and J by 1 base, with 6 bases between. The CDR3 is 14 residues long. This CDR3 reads CASSYSGGNTEAFF. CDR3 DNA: TGTGCCAGCAGTTACTCAGGGGGGAACACTGAAGCTTTCTTT.

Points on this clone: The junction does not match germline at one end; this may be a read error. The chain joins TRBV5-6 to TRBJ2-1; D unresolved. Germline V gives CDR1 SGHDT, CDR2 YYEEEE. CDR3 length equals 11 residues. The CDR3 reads CASSSFNEQFF. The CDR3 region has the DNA TGTGCCAGCAGTTCCTTCAATGAGCAGTTCTTC.

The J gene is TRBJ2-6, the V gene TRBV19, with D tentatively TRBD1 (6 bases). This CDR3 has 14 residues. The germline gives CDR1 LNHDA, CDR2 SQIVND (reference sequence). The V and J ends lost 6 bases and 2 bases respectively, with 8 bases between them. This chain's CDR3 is CASSHRAGANVLTF. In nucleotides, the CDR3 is TGTGCCAGTAGCCACAGGGCTGGGGCCAACGTCCTGACTTTC.

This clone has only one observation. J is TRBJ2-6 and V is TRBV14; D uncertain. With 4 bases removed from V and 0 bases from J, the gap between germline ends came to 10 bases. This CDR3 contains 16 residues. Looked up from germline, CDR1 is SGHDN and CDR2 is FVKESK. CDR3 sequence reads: CASSLGSYSGANVLTF. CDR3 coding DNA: TGTGCCAGCAGCCTTGGCAGCTACTCTGGGGCCAACGTCCTGACTTTC.

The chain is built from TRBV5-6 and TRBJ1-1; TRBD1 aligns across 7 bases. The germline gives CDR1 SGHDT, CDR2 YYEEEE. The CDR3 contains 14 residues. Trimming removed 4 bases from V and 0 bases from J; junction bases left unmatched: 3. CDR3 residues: CASSPGQVNTEAFF. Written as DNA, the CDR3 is TGTGCCAGCAGCCCCGGACAGGTGAACACTGAAGCTTTCTTT.

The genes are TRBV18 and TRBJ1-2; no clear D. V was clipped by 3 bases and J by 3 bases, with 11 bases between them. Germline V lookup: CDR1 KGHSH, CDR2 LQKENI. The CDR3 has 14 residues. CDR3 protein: CASSPGRNYYGYTF. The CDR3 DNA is TGTGCCAGCTCACCGGGCCGGAACTACTATGGCTACACCTTC.

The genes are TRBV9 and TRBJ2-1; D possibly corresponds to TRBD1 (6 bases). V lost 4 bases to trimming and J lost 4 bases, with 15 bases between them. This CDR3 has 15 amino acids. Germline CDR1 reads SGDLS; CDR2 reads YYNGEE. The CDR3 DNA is TGTGCCAGCAGCTTTGTCCGGGACACATACAATGAGCAGTTCTTC. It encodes CASSFVRDTYNEQFF.

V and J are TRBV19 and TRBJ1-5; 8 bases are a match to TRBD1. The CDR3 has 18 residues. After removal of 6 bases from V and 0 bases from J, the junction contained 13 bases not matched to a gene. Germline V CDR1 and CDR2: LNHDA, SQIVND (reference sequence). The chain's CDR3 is CASSQQGVSLSSNQPQHF. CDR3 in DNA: TGTGCCAGTAGCCAACAGGGGGTTTCCTTGTCTAGCAATCAGCCCCAGCATTTT.

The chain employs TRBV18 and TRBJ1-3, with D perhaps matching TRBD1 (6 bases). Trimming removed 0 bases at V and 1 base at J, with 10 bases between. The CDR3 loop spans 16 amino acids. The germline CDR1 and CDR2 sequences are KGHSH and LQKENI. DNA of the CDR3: TGTGCCAGCTCACCACCCGGCAGGGGTTCTGGAAACACCATATATTTT. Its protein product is CASSPPGRGSGNTIYF.

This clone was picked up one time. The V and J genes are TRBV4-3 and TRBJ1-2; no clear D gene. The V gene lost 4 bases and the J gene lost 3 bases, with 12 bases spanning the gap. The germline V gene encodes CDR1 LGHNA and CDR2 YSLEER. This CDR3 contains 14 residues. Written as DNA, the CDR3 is TGCGCCAGCAGCCTTTACAACTCTGACTATGGCTACACCTTC. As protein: CASSLYNSDYGYTF.

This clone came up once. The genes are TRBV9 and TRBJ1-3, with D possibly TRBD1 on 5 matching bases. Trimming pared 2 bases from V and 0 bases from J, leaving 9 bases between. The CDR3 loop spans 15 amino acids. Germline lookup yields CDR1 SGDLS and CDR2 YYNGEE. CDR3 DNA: TGTGCCAGCAGCGTGGGACTCGCCTCTGGAAACACCATATATTTT. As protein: CASSVGLASGNTIYF.

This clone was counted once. CDR3 loop: CAWGREGYEQYF. The CDR3 nucleotides are TGTGCCTGGGGCAGGGAGGGTTACGAGCAGTACTTC. The chain carries TRBV30 and TRBJ2-7; 7 nucleotides agree with TRBD2. V lost 5 bases, J lost 4 bases, and 5 bases stayed unmatched. Germline V gene lookup returns CDR1 GTSNPN and CDR2 SVGIG (reference sequence). This CDR3 region has 12 residues.